This T cell receptor beta chain appears in the sequencing data of a study of STAT5B mutations in CD4+ large granular lymphocyte leukemia. Profiled with immunoSEQ multiplex PCR; TCRdb holds only in-frame clones, not every one. Of 15,000 to 20,000 clones in the sample, less than 85% were seen once. Germline values: CDR1 SGHNT, CDR2 YYREEE (reference sequence). Trimming at V came to 3 bases and at J to 0 bases, leaving 13 bases not matched to a gene. This CDR3 is 19 amino acids long. This TCR was sampled from a human donor in good health. What was sequenced was CD4+ T cells from blood buffy coats. The chain uses TRBV5-4 and TRBJ2-3; 10 positions agree with TRBD2. The CDR3 is CASSSPGLAEITSTDTQYF. Here the CDR3 DNA reads TGTGCCAGCAGCTCCCCTGGACTAGCGGAGATTACTAGCACAGATACGCAGTATTTT.